This T cell receptor beta chain was recorded in a study of blood T cell repertoires in COVID-19 (TCRdb year 2020). For the study in its entirety: The collaborator samples originated in the United States, Italy and Spain and spanned the acute and convalescent phases of COVID-19. The material from the prospective study consisted of cDNA or gDNA derived from T cells, B-cell-depleted T cells, or PBMCs. Subjects who had been exposed to COVID-19, were actively infected with it, or had recovered from it provided the deeply sampled blood TCRbeta repertoires that made up the dataset. The repertoires were released in a freely available public database intended as a resource for research on the immune response to SARS-CoV-2. The samples were drawn from the first 160 participants of the ongoing ImmuneRACE study and from 950 to 1,500 subjects provided by 6 global collaborators. Sample metadata almost always included a de-identified subject ID, COVID-19 status, age in years and sex. Where HLA class I and class II types were available, the types were taken from metadata supplied by the sample provider, not from assay-based typing. Overall results and qualifications from the work: The amount of clinical and demographic metadata varied by source and participant and was provided uncurated.

TCRbeta CDR3 regions were amplified from genomic DNA using the immunoSEQ Assay, a bias-controlled multiplex PCR. The authors processed their data as follows. The number of nucleated cells in each sample was estimated from the amplification of reference gene primers within the assay. To quantify the absolute abundance of each unique TCRbeta CDR3 rearrangement, sequence reads were collapsed and filtered. For each sample, productive Simpson clonality was calculated by taking the square root of Simpson's diversity index across productive rearrangements. TCRdb carries this immuneACCESS record with in-frame sequences only. Its versions omit some clonotypes, under half of them owing to an unresolved V gene in the studies checked, with the rest unexplained. Clone size and the V and J calls come from that table; the DNA yielded D and trimming. The table for this sample lists 120,000 or so clones; around four fifths of them were counted only once. Clones ranked in the top ten supply roughly 10% of the sample.

Regarding this clone: There is no known antigen for this receptor. Base qualities are not provided; no much larger clone lies one nucleotide away.

The germline V gene supplies CDR1 MNHEY and CDR2 SVGAGI. Inclusive of the bounding cysteine and phenylalanine, the CDR3 is 15 residues long. The only DNA kept is the CDR3, 45 bases in frame from the first base. The germline V and J ends show losses of 0 bases and 5 bases respectively, and no gene match explains 4 bases of the junction. Collaborating institutions collected whole blood in K2EDTA tubes following their own protocols. For TCRbeta analysis, collaborators shipped samples in one of three forms: frozen whole blood, isolated PBMCs, or DNA extracted from either of those sample types. The material sequenced was peripheral blood. The sequence was obtained from a man aged 60-69 years with acute or convalescent COVID-19. The rearranged segments are TRBV6-5 and TRBJ1-5; 7 bases in between match TRBD1. The nucleotides read TGTGCCAGCAGTTACTCGTCCACAGGGGATCAGCCCCAGCATTTT. The resulting protein is CASSYSSTGDQPQHF.